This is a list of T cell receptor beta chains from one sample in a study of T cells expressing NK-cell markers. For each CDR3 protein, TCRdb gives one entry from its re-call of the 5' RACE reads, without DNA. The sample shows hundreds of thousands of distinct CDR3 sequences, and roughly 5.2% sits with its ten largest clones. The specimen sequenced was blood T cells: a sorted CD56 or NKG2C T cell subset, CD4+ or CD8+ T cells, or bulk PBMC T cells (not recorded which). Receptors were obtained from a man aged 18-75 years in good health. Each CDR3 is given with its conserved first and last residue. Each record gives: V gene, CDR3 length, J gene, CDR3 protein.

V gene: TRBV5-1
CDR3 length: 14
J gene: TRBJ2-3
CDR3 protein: CASSFSSQGDTQYF

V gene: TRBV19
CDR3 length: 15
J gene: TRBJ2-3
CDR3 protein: CASSPLAGMTDTQYF

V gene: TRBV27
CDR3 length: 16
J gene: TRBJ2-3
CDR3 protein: CASSFLDRGRGDTQYF

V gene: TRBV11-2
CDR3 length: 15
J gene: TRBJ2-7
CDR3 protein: CASSRGAPGIYEQYF

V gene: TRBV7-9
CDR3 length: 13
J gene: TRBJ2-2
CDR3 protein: CASSSPYTGELFF

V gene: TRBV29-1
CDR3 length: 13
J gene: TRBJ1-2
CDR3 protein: CSSYRDRNYGYTF

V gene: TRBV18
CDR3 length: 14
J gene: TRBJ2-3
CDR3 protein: CASSPGTSGGEEYF

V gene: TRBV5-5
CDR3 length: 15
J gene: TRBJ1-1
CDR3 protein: CASSHWGARYTEAFF

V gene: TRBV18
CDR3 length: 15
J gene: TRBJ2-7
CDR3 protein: CASSPSTIISYEQYF

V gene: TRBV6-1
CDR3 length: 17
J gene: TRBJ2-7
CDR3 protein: CASSDWGDRGGTYEQYF

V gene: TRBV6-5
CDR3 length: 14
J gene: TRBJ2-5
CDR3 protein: CASRAPGQGSTQYF

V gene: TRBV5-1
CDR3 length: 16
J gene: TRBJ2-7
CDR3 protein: CASSLAQAGEAYEQYF

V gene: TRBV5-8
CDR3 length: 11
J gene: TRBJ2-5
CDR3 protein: CASSLAKTQYF

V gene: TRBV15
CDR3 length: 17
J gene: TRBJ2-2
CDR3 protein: CATSRVLRVLAPGSCFF

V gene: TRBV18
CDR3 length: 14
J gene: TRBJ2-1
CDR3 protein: CASSPVYTYNEQFF

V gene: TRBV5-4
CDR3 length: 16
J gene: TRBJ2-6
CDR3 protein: CASSALQGSGANVLTF

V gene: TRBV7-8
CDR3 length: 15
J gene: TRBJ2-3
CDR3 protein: CASSPRDRPTDTQYF

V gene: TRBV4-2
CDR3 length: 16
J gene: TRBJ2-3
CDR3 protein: CASRGISGGSTDTQYF

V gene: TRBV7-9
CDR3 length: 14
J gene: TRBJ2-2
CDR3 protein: CASSFSANTGELFF

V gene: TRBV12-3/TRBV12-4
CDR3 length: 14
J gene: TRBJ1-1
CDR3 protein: CASSLKGSNTEAFF

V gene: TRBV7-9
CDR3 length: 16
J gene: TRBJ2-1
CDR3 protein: CASSSIGGVSYNEQFF

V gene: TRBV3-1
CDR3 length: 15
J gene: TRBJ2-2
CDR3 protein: CASSQGHRNTGELFF

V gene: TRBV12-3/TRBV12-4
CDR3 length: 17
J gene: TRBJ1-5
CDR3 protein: CASSPKPTDISNQPQHF

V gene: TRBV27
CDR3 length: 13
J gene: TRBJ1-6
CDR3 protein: CASSTLQRIPLHF

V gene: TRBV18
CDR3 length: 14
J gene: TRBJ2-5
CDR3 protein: CASSPGSYQETQYF

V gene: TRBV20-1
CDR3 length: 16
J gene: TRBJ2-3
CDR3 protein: CSAKPPRTSFADTQYF

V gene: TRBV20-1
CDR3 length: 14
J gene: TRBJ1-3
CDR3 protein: CSARVGNSGNTIYF

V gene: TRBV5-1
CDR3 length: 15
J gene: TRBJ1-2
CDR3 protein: CASSLGAGPNYGYTF

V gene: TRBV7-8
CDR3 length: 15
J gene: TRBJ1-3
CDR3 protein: CASSPGDLSGNTIYF

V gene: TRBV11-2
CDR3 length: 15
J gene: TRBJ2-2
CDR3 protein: CASSLDAPNTGELFF

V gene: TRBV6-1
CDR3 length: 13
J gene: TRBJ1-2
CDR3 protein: CASTKGTSGGYTF

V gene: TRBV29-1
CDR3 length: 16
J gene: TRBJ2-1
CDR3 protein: CSVVIGGGSSYNEQFF

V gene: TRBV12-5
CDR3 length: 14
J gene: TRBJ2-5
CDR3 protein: CASGKRGGQETQYF

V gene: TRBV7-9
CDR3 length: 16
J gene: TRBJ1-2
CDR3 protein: CASSPGVGVWGYGYTF

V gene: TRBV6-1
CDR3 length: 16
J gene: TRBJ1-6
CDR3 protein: CASSEAGTSYNSPLHF

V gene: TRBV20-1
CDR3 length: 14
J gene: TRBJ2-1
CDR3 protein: CSAEKPGKKNEQFF

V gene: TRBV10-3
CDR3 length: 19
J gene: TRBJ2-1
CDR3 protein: CATWHRGTSGTSSYNEQFF

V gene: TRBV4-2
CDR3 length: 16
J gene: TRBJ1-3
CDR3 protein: CASSQVVRASGNTIYF